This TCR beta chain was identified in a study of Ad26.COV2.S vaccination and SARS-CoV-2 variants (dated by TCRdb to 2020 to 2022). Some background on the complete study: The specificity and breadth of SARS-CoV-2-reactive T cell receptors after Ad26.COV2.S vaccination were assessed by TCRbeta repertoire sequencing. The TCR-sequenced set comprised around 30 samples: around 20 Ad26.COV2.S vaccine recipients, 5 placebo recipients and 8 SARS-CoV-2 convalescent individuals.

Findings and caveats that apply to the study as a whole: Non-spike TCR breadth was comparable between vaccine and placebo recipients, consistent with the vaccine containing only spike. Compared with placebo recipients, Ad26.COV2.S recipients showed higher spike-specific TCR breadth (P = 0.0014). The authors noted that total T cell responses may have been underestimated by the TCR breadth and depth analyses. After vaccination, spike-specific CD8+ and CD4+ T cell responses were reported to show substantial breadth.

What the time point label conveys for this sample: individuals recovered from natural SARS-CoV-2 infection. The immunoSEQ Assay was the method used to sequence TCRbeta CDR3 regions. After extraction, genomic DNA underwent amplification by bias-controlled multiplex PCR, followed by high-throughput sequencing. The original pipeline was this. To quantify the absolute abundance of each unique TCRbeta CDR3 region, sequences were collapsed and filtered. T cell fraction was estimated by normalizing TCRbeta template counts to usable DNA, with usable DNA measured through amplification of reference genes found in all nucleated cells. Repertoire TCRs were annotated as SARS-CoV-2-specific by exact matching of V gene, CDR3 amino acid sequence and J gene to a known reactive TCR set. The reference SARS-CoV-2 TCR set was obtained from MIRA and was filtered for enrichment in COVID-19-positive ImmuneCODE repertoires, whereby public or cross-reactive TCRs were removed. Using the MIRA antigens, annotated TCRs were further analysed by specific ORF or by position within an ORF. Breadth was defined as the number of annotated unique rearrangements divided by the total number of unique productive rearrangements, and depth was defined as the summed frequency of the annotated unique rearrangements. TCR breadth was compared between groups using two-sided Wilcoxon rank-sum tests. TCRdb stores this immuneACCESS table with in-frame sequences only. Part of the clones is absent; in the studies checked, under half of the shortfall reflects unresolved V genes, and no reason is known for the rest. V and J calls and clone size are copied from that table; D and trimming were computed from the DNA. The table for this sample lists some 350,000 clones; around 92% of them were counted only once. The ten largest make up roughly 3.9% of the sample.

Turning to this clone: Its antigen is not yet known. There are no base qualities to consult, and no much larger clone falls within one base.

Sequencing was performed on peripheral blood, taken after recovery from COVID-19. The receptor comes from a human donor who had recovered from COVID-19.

The CDR3 protein: CASTMGQNTGELFF. The sequence in DNA is TGCGCCAGCACCATGGGGCAGAACACCGGGGAGCTGTTTTTT. The rearranged segments are TRBV5-1 and TRBJ2-2; the D region possibly corresponds to TRBD1 (5 bases align). V gives up 6 bases and J gives up 1 base, and the segment between their germline ends measures 10 bases. From the germline V gene, CDR1 is SGHRS and CDR2 is YFSETQ. The CDR3 contains 14 residues, cysteine and phenylalanine counted. Just the 42-base CDR3 DNA is kept, in frame starting at base 1.